These T cell receptor beta chains were read from a single sample in a study of blood T cells in healthy people across ages. Via MiXCR, TCRdb re-called the 5' RACE reads, giving one row per CDR3 protein. The repertoire holds approximately 1.5 million distinct CDR3 sequences, with about 32% as singletons. Sample: blood. Every receptor here comes from a woman aged 25 to 39 in good health. Each CDR3 is given with its conserved first and last residue. Each record gives: J gene, CDR3 length, V gene, CDR3 protein.

J: TRBJ2-3
length: 16
V: TRBV20-1
CDR3: CSAAQGGLAIADTQYF

J: TRBJ2-7
length: 13
V: TRBV27
CDR3: CASSLYPSYEQYF

J: TRBJ2-3
length: 16
V: TRBV7-3
CDR3: CASSLKGLAGKDTQYF

J: TRBJ2-3
length: 13
V: TRBV7-2
CDR3: CASSWDATDTQYF

J: TRBJ1-1
length: 15
V: TRBV27
CDR3: CASSLSTGGGTEAFF

J: TRBJ1-1
length: 11
V: TRBV20-1
CDR3: CSATRDYKAFF

J: TRBJ2-7
length: 15
V: TRBV7-2
CDR3: CASSLIGTGGYEQYF

J: TRBJ2-1
length: 16
V: TRBV4-1
CDR3: CASSQGEGLPYNEQFF

J: TRBJ1-4
length: 13
V: TRBV27
CDR3: CASSLGQGGKLFF

J: TRBJ2-5
length: 16
V: TRBV24-1
CDR3: CATSDSELAEQETQYF

J: TRBJ2-7
length: 14
V: TRBV20-1
CDR3: CSAPAPEGPYEQYF

J: TRBJ1-1
length: 13
V: TRBV28
CDR3: CARTGRMNTEAFF

J: TRBJ1-4
length: 13
V: TRBV2
CDR3: CASNPGPDEKLFF

J: TRBJ2-1
length: 14
V: TRBV2
CDR3: CASSEGSWINEQFF

J: TRBJ2-1
length: 13
V: TRBV5-6
CDR3: CASSSGQGTERFF